Shown below are 9 T cell receptor beta chains from a single sample sequenced in a study of blood T cell repertoires in COVID-19. Generated by immunoSEQ multiplex PCR, the TCRdb table keeps only in-frame clones and is missing some. The sample lists fewer than 45,000 clones; just under 85% were seen once. Material for sequencing was peripheral blood. The receptors come from a man in his fifties with active COVID-19.

This chain links TRBV10-3 with TRBJ2-1; 8 nucleotides agree with TRBD2. Germline CDR1 and CDR2: ENHRY and SYGVKD. CDR3 size: 13 residues. V shed 8 bases, J shed 5 bases, and the junction held 5 bases outside the gene matches. The CDR3 is CAIGLAGDNEQFF. In nucleotides, the CDR3 is TGTGCCATCGGACTAGCAGGGGACAATGAGCAGTTCTTC.

This chain links TRBV27 with TRBJ2-5; TRBD2 might be the D (5 bases). The CDR3 is made up of 13 amino acids. With 6 bases removed from V and 3 bases from J, the gap between germline ends came to 11 bases. The germline V gene encodes CDR1 MNHEY and CDR2 SMNVEV (reference sequence). CDR3 sequence: CASRWSGEETQYF. The CDR3 nucleotides are TGTGCCAGCAGGTGGAGCGGCGAAGAGACCCAGTACTTC.

This chain connects TRBV5-8 to TRBJ2-1; possible D gene TRBD1, 6 bases. V dropped 4 bases and J dropped 6 bases, with 23 bases sitting between them. CDR1 and CDR2 from the germline V gene are SGHTS and YDEGEE. This CDR3 region has 17 residues. CDR3 coding DNA: TGTGCCAGCAGCGATCGCTCAGGGGCGCGGATAATCAATGAGCAGTTCTTC. Amino acid sequence: CASSDRSGARIINEQFF.

The chain carries TRBV2 and TRBJ2-2; D may be TRBD1 (6 bases). Germline V lookup: CDR1 SNHLY, CDR2 FYNNEI. V was cut by 6 bases and J by 0 bases, with 14 bases left in between. CDR3 size: 16 residues. The CDR3 DNA reads TGTGCCAGCAGCGCGACACGGACAGCGAACACCGGGGAGCTGTTTTTT. It encodes CASSATRTANTGELFF. Supplemented by reference TRBV2 and TRBJ2-2, the full variable domain reads EPEVTQTPSHQVTQMGQEVILRCVPISNHLYFYWYRQILGQKVEFLVSFYNNEISEKSEIFDDQFSVERPDGSNFTLKIRSTKLEDSAMYFCASSATRTANTGELFFGEGSRLTVL.

The chain combines TRBV10-3 with TRBJ1-1; no clear D. Per the germline V gene, CDR1 is ENHRY and CDR2 is SYGVKD. Trimming took 3 bases from V and 5 from J, leaving 13 bases between them. CDR3 length equals 14 residues. CDR3 amino acids: CAISEGAEWTEAFF. The DNA for the CDR3 is TGTGCCATCAGTGAAGGTGCGGAGTGGACTGAAGCTTTCTTT.

This chain links TRBV25-1 with TRBJ2-7; no clear D. V shed 1 base and J shed 3 bases, with 7 bases lying between them. Germline V CDR1 and CDR2: MGHDK, SYGVNS. The CDR3 covers 13 residues. The CDR3 nucleotides read TGTGCCAGCAGTGAATCCCCGGGCTACGAGCAGTACTTC. Amino acid sequence: CASSESPGYEQYF.

The J gene is TRBJ2-7, the V gene TRBV7-8; 9 nucleotides match TRBD1. Germline values: CDR1 SGHVS, CDR2 FQNEAQ. V shed 5 bases, J shed 2 bases, and the junction held 7 bases outside the gene matches. CDR3 size: 15 residues. CDR3 protein: CASSHDRGRPYEQYF. For the CDR3, the DNA is TGTGCCAGCAGCCACGACAGGGGGAGGCCCTACGAGCAGTACTTC.

The chain joins TRBV5-5 to TRBJ2-7; TRBD1 aligns across 10 bases. CDR3 length: 14 residues. The germline gives CDR1 SGHKS, CDR2 YYEKEE (reference sequence). The ends lost 3 bases at V and 6 bases at J; junction bases unmatched: 6. CDR3 DNA sequence: TGTGCCAGCAGCTCAAGACAGGGGGCCTTCGAGCAGTACTTC. Amino acid sequence: CASSSRQGAFEQYF.

This clone has a handful of counts. The chain employs TRBV4-1 and TRBJ1-6, with 7 positions matching TRBD1. The V gene's germline CDR1 is MGHRA and CDR2 YSYEKL. Trimming took 0 bases from V and 14 from J; bases not matched to a gene: 4. This CDR3 has 13 amino acids. The CDR3 spells CASSQEPTGTLHF. For the CDR3, the DNA is TGCGCCAGCAGCCAAGAACCGACAGGGACCCTCCACTTT.